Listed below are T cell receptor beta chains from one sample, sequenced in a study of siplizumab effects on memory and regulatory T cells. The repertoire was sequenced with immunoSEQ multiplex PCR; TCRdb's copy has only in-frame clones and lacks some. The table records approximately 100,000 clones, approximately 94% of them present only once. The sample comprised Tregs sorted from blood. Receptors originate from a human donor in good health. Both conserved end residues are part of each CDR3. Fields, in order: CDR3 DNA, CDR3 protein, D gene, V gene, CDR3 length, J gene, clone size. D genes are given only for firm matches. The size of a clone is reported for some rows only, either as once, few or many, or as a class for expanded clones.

CDR3 DNA: TGCGCCAGCAGTGATTTCTCCACTCCCCAGTTCTTC
CDR3 protein: CASSDFSTPQFF
D gene: .
V gene: TRBV10-2
CDR3 length: 12
J gene: TRBJ2-1
clone size: .

CDR3 DNA: TGTGCCAGCAGCACCCGATTGACCGTAGGGGGCACAGATACGCAGTATTTT
CDR3 protein: CASSTRLTVGGTDTQYF
D gene: .
V gene: TRBV13
CDR3 length: 17
J gene: TRBJ2-3
clone size: .

CDR3 DNA: TGTGCCAGCAGCTTTAGTGGTTACGGCTACACCTTC
CDR3 protein: CASSFSGYGYTF
D gene: .
V gene: TRBV7-8
CDR3 length: 12
J gene: TRBJ1-2
clone size: .

CDR3 DNA: TGCGCCAGCAGCCCTCGACAGGCCCTCACTGCCTACGGGCAGTACTTC
CDR3 protein: CASSPRQALTAYGQYF
D gene: .
V gene: TRBV5-1
CDR3 length: 16
J gene: TRBJ2-7
clone size: .

CDR3 DNA: TGTGCCTGGAAAAGGGGGGGCTACGAGCAGTACTTC
CDR3 protein: CAWKRGGYEQYF
D gene: .
V gene: TRBV30
CDR3 length: 12
J gene: TRBJ2-7
clone size: .

CDR3 DNA: TGTGCCAGCAGTTTGGGAGTCTTTAGCAATCAGCCCCAGCATTTT
CDR3 protein: CASSLGVFSNQPQHF
D gene: .
V gene: TRBV28
CDR3 length: 15
J gene: TRBJ1-5
clone size: .

CDR3 DNA: TGTGCCAGCAGGGGGGACAGGGTATACGAGCAGTACTTC
CDR3 protein: CASRGDRVYEQYF
D gene: TRBD1
V gene: TRBV27
CDR3 length: 13
J gene: TRBJ2-7
clone size: .

CDR3 DNA: TGTGCCACCAGCAGACAATACACAGATACGCAGTATTTT
CDR3 protein: CATSRQYTDTQYF
D gene: .
V gene: TRBV15
CDR3 length: 13
J gene: TRBJ2-3
clone size: .

CDR3 DNA: TGCGCCAGCAGCGCTGGCGGGACTAGCGGACCGGAGACCCAGTACTTC
CDR3 protein: CASSAGGTSGPETQYF
D gene: TRBD2
V gene: TRBV5-1
CDR3 length: 16
J gene: TRBJ2-5
clone size: .

CDR3 DNA: TGTGCCAGCAGCGAACAGGGGGCTTCGCAGTTCTTC
CDR3 protein: CASSEQGASQFF
D gene: TRBD1
V gene: TRBV7-9
CDR3 length: 12
J gene: TRBJ2-1
clone size: .

CDR3 DNA: TGTGCCTGGAAAACCCCCGGGACAGGGCGCCGGGAGCAGTACTTC
CDR3 protein: CAWKTPGTGRREQYF
D gene: TRBD1
V gene: TRBV30
CDR3 length: 15
J gene: TRBJ2-7
clone size: .

CDR3 DNA: TGTGCCAGCTCACCAAGCCAGGGGATCTCGTACACCGGGGAGCTGTTTTTT
CDR3 protein: CASSPSQGISYTGELFF
D gene: .
V gene: TRBV18
CDR3 length: 17
J gene: TRBJ2-2
clone size: .

CDR3 DNA: TGCGCCAGCAGCGGGGGACGAGGGCTGCCCCAGCATTTT
CDR3 protein: CASSGGRGLPQHF
D gene: .
V gene: TRBV5-1
CDR3 length: 13
J gene: TRBJ1-5
clone size: .

CDR3 DNA: TGTGCCAGCAGTTTGAGGGCAGGTCGGGGCTACACCTTC
CDR3 protein: CASSLRAGRGYTF
D gene: .
V gene: TRBV28
CDR3 length: 13
J gene: TRBJ1-2
clone size: few

CDR3 DNA: TGCGCCAGCAGCTTGGTTGGAATCAATTACCAGCCCACGTCCCAGTACTTC
CDR3 protein: CASSLVGINYQPTSQYF
D gene: .
V gene: TRBV5-1
CDR3 length: 17
J gene: TRBJ2-5
clone size: .

CDR3 DNA: TGTGCCAGCAGCTTAATTCTGGGCGACGAGCAGTACTTC
CDR3 protein: CASSLILGDEQYF
D gene: .
V gene: TRBV7-3
CDR3 length: 13
J gene: TRBJ2-7
clone size: .

CDR3 DNA: TGTGCCAGCAGCGCCGATCCGGGGGGGACAGGACTTAGGGAAAAACTGTTTTTT
CDR3 protein: CASSADPGGTGLREKLFF
D gene: TRBD1
V gene: TRBV9
CDR3 length: 18
J gene: TRBJ1-4
clone size: .

CDR3 DNA: TGTGCCAGTAGTAGAGGGGGCGCAGAGAACATTCAGTACTTC
CDR3 protein: CASSRGGAENIQYF
D gene: TRBD1
V gene: TRBV19
CDR3 length: 14
J gene: TRBJ2-4
clone size: .

CDR3 DNA: TGTGCCAGCAGCTTAGGGGGAGGGTACAATGAGCAGTTCTTC
CDR3 protein: CASSLGGGYNEQFF
D gene: TRBD2
V gene: TRBV11-2
CDR3 length: 14
J gene: TRBJ2-1
clone size: .

CDR3 DNA: TGTGCCACCAGCAGATTCACCGGGACACATCTTTCACCCCTCCACTTT
CDR3 protein: CATSRFTGTHLSPLHF
D gene: .
V gene: TRBV15
CDR3 length: 16
J gene: TRBJ1-6
clone size: .

CDR3 DNA: TGTGCCAGCCGAGCAAACAGGGGTCCCGGCAATCAGCCCCAGCATTTT
CDR3 protein: CASRANRGPGNQPQHF
D gene: TRBD1
V gene: TRBV6-6
CDR3 length: 16
J gene: TRBJ1-5
clone size: .

CDR3 DNA: TGTGCCAGCAGTGACCAGTATCTCGTCGGACTCCCGATGCTGGAGCAGTTCTTC
CDR3 protein: CASSDQYLVGLPMLEQFF
D gene: .
V gene: TRBV2
CDR3 length: 18
J gene: TRBJ2-1
clone size: once

CDR3 DNA: TGTGCCAGCACCTCAGGGACAGTGGTTAACTCTGGGGCCAACGTCCTGACTTTC
CDR3 protein: CASTSGTVVNSGANVLTF
D gene: TRBD1
V gene: TRBV2
CDR3 length: 18
J gene: TRBJ2-6
clone size: .

CDR3 DNA: TGTGCCAGCAGAAGTTTCTTGAAGATCAGGTTAGGGGTCTACAATGAGCAGTTCTTC
CDR3 protein: CASRSFLKIRLGVYNEQFF
D gene: .
V gene: TRBV28
CDR3 length: 19
J gene: TRBJ2-1
clone size: .

CDR3 DNA: TGTGCCAGCAGTTTTAGGGACAGACCTGCAATAGAGCAGTTCTTC
CDR3 protein: CASSFRDRPAIEQFF
D gene: TRBD1
V gene: TRBV27
CDR3 length: 15
J gene: TRBJ2-1
clone size: .

CDR3 DNA: TGTGCCACCAGCAGAAGATACAATGAGCAGTTCTTC
CDR3 protein: CATSRRYNEQFF
D gene: .
V gene: TRBV15
CDR3 length: 12
J gene: TRBJ2-1
clone size: .

CDR3 DNA: TGTGCCACAATCACGGGGGGGTTCTATGGCTACACCTTC
CDR3 protein: CATITGGFYGYTF
D gene: .
V gene: TRBV28
CDR3 length: 13
J gene: TRBJ1-2
clone size: .

CDR3 DNA: TGTGCCAGCAGAGCCCCCGGTTGGGGGGAGCTGTTTTTT
CDR3 protein: CASRAPGWGELFF
D gene: .
V gene: TRBV9
CDR3 length: 13
J gene: TRBJ2-2
clone size: .

CDR3 DNA: TGTGCCAGCTCACCTGATTTTCTTAGCGGGAGTCCAGATACGCAGTATTTT
CDR3 protein: CASSPDFLSGSPDTQYF
D gene: TRBD2
V gene: TRBV18
CDR3 length: 17
J gene: TRBJ2-3
clone size: .

CDR3 DNA: TGTGCCAGCACCCGACAGGGGCTCGGCTATGGCTACACCTTC
CDR3 protein: CASTRQGLGYGYTF
D gene: TRBD1
V gene: TRBV11-2
CDR3 length: 14
J gene: TRBJ1-2
clone size: .

CDR3 DNA: TGTGCCAGCAGCTTAGGGGGACCGGAAAAACTGTTTTTT
CDR3 protein: CASSLGGPEKLFF
D gene: .
V gene: TRBV7-2
CDR3 length: 13
J gene: TRBJ1-4
clone size: .

CDR3 DNA: TGTGCCAGCAGCTTCGGACGGAGCGAGTTCTACACCTTC
CDR3 protein: CASSFGRSEFYTF
D gene: .
V gene: TRBV5-4
CDR3 length: 13
J gene: TRBJ1-2
clone size: .

CDR3 DNA: TGTGCCAGCAGTCCCCGACGGGGACTTGGGAGGGACACCTTC
CDR3 protein: CASSPRRGLGRDTF
D gene: .
V gene: TRBV28
CDR3 length: 14
J gene: TRBJ1-2
clone size: .

CDR3 DNA: TGTGCCAGCAGCCCGATCTGGGGGGGTAAAAACATTCAGTACTTC
CDR3 protein: CASSPIWGGKNIQYF
D gene: TRBD2
V gene: TRBV14
CDR3 length: 15
J gene: TRBJ2-4
clone size: .

CDR3 DNA: TGTGCCAGCAGCTTAAGGGCGAGCTCCTACGAGCAGTACTTC
CDR3 protein: CASSLRASSYEQYF
D gene: .
V gene: TRBV7-6
CDR3 length: 14
J gene: TRBJ2-7
clone size: .

CDR3 DNA: TGTGCCAGCAGCTCTCATGGGGGATTCCGGGACGCCTCTGGAAACACCATATATTTT
CDR3 protein: CASSSHGGFRDASGNTIYF
D gene: .
V gene: TRBV7-2
CDR3 length: 19
J gene: TRBJ1-3
clone size: once